This TCR beta chain was sequenced during a study of T cells in Graves' hyperthyroidism and ophthalmopathy. As for the study in general: Peripheral blood sampling occurred at initial diagnosis, before any treatment.

This clonotype was recorded many times. Germline CDR1 reads ENHRY; CDR2 reads SYGVKD. The CDR3 covers 15 residues. Trimming took 2 bases from V and 2 from J, leaving 13 bases between them. Amplification targeted TCR beta CDR3 regions from RNA transcripts. The TCR CDR3 was amplified in a first-round RT-PCR using the HTBI primer set. Via MiXCR, TCRdb re-called the multiplex PCR reads, giving one row per CDR3 protein. Of approximately 590,000 distinct CDR3 sequences in the sample, approximately 14% were seen once. Patients showing uncontrolled infection, other autoimmune disease, pregnancy or lactation were ineligible. Diagnoses used clinical symptoms, serum thyroxine and TRAb, thyroid ultrasound and orbital computed tomography.

The TCR originated in a woman aged 25 to 45 with Graves' hyperthyroidism. The chain carries TRBV10-3 and TRBJ2-7; no definite D call. The sequenced material came from blood. The CDR3 DNA reads as TGTGCCATCAGTGAGGGCAGTCCTGGAACCTACGAGCAGTACTTC. Translation gives CAISEGSPGTYEQYF.